Listed here are 20 T cell receptor beta chains from one sample, sequenced in a study of blood T cell repertoires in COVID-19. The assay was immunoSEQ multiplex PCR, and TCRdb's table has in-frame clones only and misses some. Of over 200,000 clones listed, almost 90% were seen once; the top ten hold around 2.8%. The sample was peripheral blood. Receptors originate from a woman aged 55-70 years with acute or convalescent COVID-19.

The chain links TRBV10-1 to TRBJ2-4; 7 nucleotides line up with TRBD1. The CDR3 is made up of 13 amino acids. The V gene end was trimmed by 3 bases and the J gene end by 8 bases; junction bases not matched to a gene: 4. CDR1 and CDR2 (germline): WNHNN, SYGVQD (reference sequence). The CDR3 loop reads CASSDRDSYIQYF. CDR3 coding DNA: TGCGCCAGCAGTGATCGGGACAGCTACATTCAGTACTTC.

This clone was found a few times. The rearrangement joins TRBV19 to TRBJ1-2; 7 bases align to TRBD1. Germline V lookup: CDR1 LNHDA, CDR2 SQIVND (reference sequence). Losses at the gene ends were 3 bases for V and 3 bases for J; bases not matched to a gene: 4. This CDR3 is 14 amino acids long. This CDR3 reads CASSITGADYGYTF. In nucleotides, the CDR3 is TGTGCCAGTAGTATTACAGGGGCGGACTATGGCTACACCTTC. Complete variable domain (other parts from reference TRBV19 and TRBJ1-2): DGGITQSPKYLFRKEGQNVTLSCEQNLNHDAMYWYRQDPGQGLRLIYYSQIVNDFQKGDIAEGYSVSREKKESFPLTVTSAQKNPTAFYLCASSITGADYGYTFGSGTRLTVV.

The rearrangement links TRBV6-4 to TRBJ2-6; TRBD2 is a possible D gene (5 bases). The V and J ends lost 6 bases and 0 bases respectively, with 9 bases between them. Germline assignment: CDR1 MRHNA and CDR2 SNTAGT. This CDR3 has 15 residues. The CDR3 sequence is CASRRENSGANVLTF. The CDR3 DNA follows: TGTGCCAGCAGGAGGGAAAACTCTGGGGCCAACGTCCTGACTTTC.

The genes are TRBV5-1 and TRBJ1-1; D not certain. The V end was cut by 3 bases, the J end by 1 base, with 7 bases between. Germline CDR1 reads SGHRS; CDR2 reads YFSETQ. This CDR3 spans 13 amino acids. The CDR3 DNA reads as TGCGCCAGCAGCTGGGGAGGGAACACTGAAGCTTTCTTT. It codes for CASSWGGNTEAFF.

V is TRBV28 and J is TRBJ1-4, with 7 nucleotides matching TRBD1. The trim removed 4 bases at V and 7 bases at J, leaving 9 bases unmatched. The germline V gene encodes CDR1 MDHEN and CDR2 SYDVKM. CDR3 size: 15 residues. The CDR3 DNA is TGTGCCAGCAGTTCGACAGGGCTAGGTAGTGAAAAACTGTTTTTT. Its translation: CASSSTGLGSEKLFF.

As regards this clone: The same CDR3 can be traced to other DNA sequences in this sample. The chain uses TRBV4-2 and TRBJ2-1; D is perhaps TRBD2 (6 bases). From germline, CDR1 is LGHNA and CDR2 YNFKEQ. The CDR3 length is 15 residues. V gave up 0 bases and J gave up 2 bases, with 8 bases separating them. The DNA for the CDR3 is TGTGCCAGCAGCCAAGAGTCTAGCGCCTACAATGAGCAGTTCTTC. It specifies CASSQESSAYNEQFF.

This chain links TRBV27 with TRBJ1-6; 7 bases are shared with TRBD1. The CDR3 has 15 residues. Germline V gene sequence: CDR1 MNHEY, CDR2 SMNVEV (reference sequence). J gave up 6 bases and V 4 bases, and 6 bases lay outside the gene matches. CDR3 coding DNA: TGTGCCAGCAGTTCCTTCAGGGGGACTAATTCACCCCTCCACTTT. Its translation: CASSSFRGTNSPLHF.

The chain recombines TRBV27 with TRBJ1-4, with no clear D. The CDR3 is 14 residues long. Trimming removed 2 bases at V and 8 bases at J, with 12 bases between. Germline V gene data show CDR1 as MNHEY and CDR2 as SMNVEV (reference sequence). CDR3 in DNA: TGTGCCAGCAGTTTACATTCAGGAAGGGAAAAACTGTTTTTT. Encoded protein: CASSLHSGREKLFF.

The chain combines TRBV5-1 with TRBJ1-2; D not resolved. CDR3 length equals 14 residues. V was trimmed by 0 bases and J by 3 bases, leaving 9 bases between them. CDR1 SGHRS and CDR2 YFSETQ come from the germline V gene. The chain's CDR3 is CASSLATSDYGYTF. In DNA form, the CDR3 reads TGCGCCAGCAGCTTGGCCACATCAGACTATGGCTACACCTTC.

The chain carries TRBV5-1 and TRBJ1-1; 8 bases align to TRBD1. J was trimmed by 0 bases and V by 6 bases; bases with no gene match: 10. The CDR3 runs 16 residues. Germline loops: CDR1 SGHRS, CDR2 YFSETQ. CDR3 protein: CASTSGTGTMNTEAFF. The CDR3 bases are TGCGCCAGCACCTCCGGGACAGGAACAATGAACACTGAAGCTTTCTTT.

The sample holds one count of this clone. The rearrangement uses TRBV2 and TRBJ1-1; no clear D. This CDR3 is built from 11 residues. Germline CDR1 SNHLY, CDR2 FYNNEI. Deletions cut 7 bases from V and 7 bases from J, with 10 bases between. CDR3 in DNA: TGTGCCAGCATTCGAACAAGTGAAGCTTTCTTT. Translation: CASIRTSEAFF.

The V and J genes are TRBV2 and TRBJ1-4, with TRBD1 as a possible D gene (6 bases). Germline V gene sequence: CDR1 SNHLY, CDR2 FYNNEI. The CDR3 has 14 residues. V lost 10 bases, J lost 4 bases, and 16 bases lay in between. CDR3 amino acids: CATSNRVLNEKLFF. DNA of the CDR3: TGTGCCACCTCAAACAGGGTTCTTAATGAAAAACTGTTTTTT.

This clone was seen only a few times. The genes are TRBV4-1 and TRBJ1-3, with 9 nucleotides matching TRBD1. The V segment lost 0 bases and the J segment 2 bases; nucleotides outside the gene matches: 8. This CDR3 is built from 18 residues. Germline CDR1 is MGHRA and CDR2 is YSYEKL. The CDR3 DNA reads as TGCGCCAGCAGCCAAGATTCCGGGACAGGGTACGCTGGAAACACCATATATTTT. It is translated as CASSQDSGTGYAGNTIYF.

V and J are TRBV10-2 and TRBJ2-4, with a tentative D call TRBD1 (6 bases). The CDR3 is 19 residues long. Looked up from germline, CDR1 is WSHSY and CDR2 is SAAADI. V lost 2 bases and J lost 0, with 20 bases in between. CDR3: CASSEDRIGTPLAKNIQYF. Here the CDR3 DNA reads TGCGCCAGCAGTGAGGATCGGATCGGGACACCTCTAGCCAAAAACATTCAGTACTTC.

V usage is TRBV7-2 and J usage is TRBJ2-1; 8 bases match TRBD2. Per the germline V gene, CDR1 is SGHTA and CDR2 is FQGNSA. V lost 5 bases and J lost 4; bases outside the gene matches: 4. The CDR3 is 14 residues long. Here the CDR3 DNA reads TGTGCCAGCAGCAGTAGCGGGATGTACAATGAGCAGTTCTTC. Its protein product is CASSSSGMYNEQFF. Drawing the rest from reference TRBV7-2 and TRBJ2-1, the complete variable domain is GAGVSQSPSNKVTEKGKDVELRCDPISGHTALYWYRQSLGQGLEFLIYFQGNSAPDKSGLPSDRFSAERTGGSVSTLTIQRTQQEDSAVYLCASSSSGMYNEQFFGPGTRLTVL.

The CDR3 is CASIVGGGQGYYGYTF. The CDR3 DNA reads TGTGCCAGCATCGTCGGGGGGGGACAGGGGTACTATGGCTACACCTTC. The V gene is TRBV28, the J gene TRBJ1-2; 10 bases fit TRBD1. From germline, CDR1 is MDHEN and CDR2 SYDVKM. The CDR3 runs to 16 residues. The V and J ends lost 7 bases and 3 bases, in that order; junction bases with no gene match: 11.

In its sample, this clone was seen a few times. The V and J genes are TRBV12-5 and TRBJ1-1, with 7 positions matching TRBD1. Trimming took 3 bases from V and 4 from J; bases not matched to a gene: 2. Germline CDR1 LGHNT, CDR2 FRNRAP. The length of the CDR3 is 13 residues. The CDR3 sequence: CASGFRQGTEAFF. CDR3 sequence (DNA): TGTGCTAGTGGTTTCAGACAGGGCACTGAAGCTTTCTTT.

The chain carries TRBV19 and TRBJ1-6; TRBD1 might be the D (5 bases). This CDR3 is built from 14 residues. CDR1 and CDR2 (germline): LNHDA, SQIVND (reference sequence). Trimming removed 6 bases from V and 7 bases from J, with 13 bases in between. The DNA for the CDR3 is TGTGCCAGTAGCATCACAGGAATCAATTCACCCCTCCACTTT. Its protein is CASSITGINSPLHF.

The rearrangement uses TRBV2 and TRBJ2-5; unclear D gene. The germline V gene has CDR1 SNHLY and CDR2 FYNNEI. The CDR3 totals 12 residues. V was cut by 5 bases and J by 3 bases, with 7 bases left in between. The CDR3: CASSYSEETQYF. CDR3 DNA sequence: TGTGCCAGCAGTTATTCGGAAGAGACCCAGTACTTC.

CDR3 amino acids: CASSFRAGGGTNEKLFF. DNA for the CDR3: TGTGCCAGCAGTTTTCGGGCAGGGGGAGGAACTAATGAAAAACTGTTTTTT. This chain joins TRBV27 and TRBJ1-4, with 7 bases matching TRBD1. V trimming: 3 bases; J trimming: 1 base; junction bases outside the gene matches: 8. The CDR3 has 17 residues. The V gene's germline CDR1 is MNHEY and CDR2 SMNVEV (reference sequence).